This T cell receptor (beta chain) was identified during a study of beta chain features in type 1 diabetes. Study-wide background: The examined sorted cells totaled 107,917,701 across samples.

Deletions cut 4 bases from V and 3 bases from J, with 13 bases between. The germline CDR1 and CDR2 sequences are MNHEY and SMNVEV (reference sequence). The CDR3 sequence is 14 residues long. On this clone itself: Its antigen is unknown.

In all sorted populations, purity surpassed 95%. Expressed TCRB transcripts got sequenced, as all isolated RNA was reverse transcribed. The protocol was immunoSEQ multiplex PCR, while the TCRdb copy is restricted to in-frame clones and leaves out a portion. The data hold around 300,000 clones, with under 8.5% observed a single time. Notes on the study in general: Type 1 diabetes patients showed fewer insertions and more deletions at VDJ junctions. High-TCR-expressing cells could be over-represented by cDNA sequencing.

This clonotype originated in a woman between 18 and 29 years old in good health. Sequencing was carried out using central memory CD4+ T cells from blood. This sequence joins TRBV27 and TRBJ2-7; unclear D gene. In DNA form, the CDR3 reads TGTGCCAGCAGTTCCCGACTCGGCGGCTACGAGCAGTACGTC. It translates to CASSSRLGGYEQYV.